The 28 T cell receptor beta chains below were found in one sample sequenced in a study of cytomegalovirus exposure and HLA in healthy donors. With 60 Vbeta and 13 Jbeta primers, the PCR was carried out. The repertoire was sequenced with immunoSEQ multiplex PCR; TCRdb's copy has only in-frame clones and lacks some. The sample lists 100,000 to 150,000 clones; approximately 74% were seen once. Sequenced sample: PBMCs. These receptors were collected from a male donor in good health and CMV-seronegative.

The rearrangement joins TRBV7-9 to TRBJ2-5; TRBD1 matches 8 bases. The CDR3 length is 15 residues. J gave up 5 bases and V 4 bases, and 9 bases lay outside the gene matches. Germline loops: CDR1 SEHNR, CDR2 FQNEAQ (reference sequence). CDR3 region: CASSSGTGRAETQYF. CDR3 nucleotides: TGTGCCAGCAGCTCTGGGACAGGAAGAGCGGAGACCCAGTACTTC.

The V gene is TRBV5-1, the J gene TRBJ2-7, with TRBD1 matching 7 bases. Trimming took 4 bases from V and 5 from J; bases not matched to a gene: 9. CDR1 is SGHRS, CDR2 YFSETQ, per germline. The CDR3 runs to 14 residues. The CDR3 DNA reads TGCGCCAGCAGCCAGACAGGGTTCTGGGACGAGCAGTACTTC. It yields the protein CASSQTGFWDEQYF.

This clone showed up just once. The chain joins TRBV28 to TRBJ2-4; possibly TRBD2 for D (6 bases). This CDR3 contains 16 residues. Germline V gene sequence: CDR1 MDHEN, CDR2 SYDVKM. V lost 1 base to trimming and J lost 1 base, with 11 bases between them. The CDR3 DNA sequence: TGTGCCAGCAGTTTATACCTACGGGGGGCCAAAAACATTCAGTACTTC. Translated, it gives CASSLYLRGAKNIQYF.

The chain is built from TRBV9 and TRBJ2-1, with 7 nucleotides matching TRBD2. The V segment lost 4 bases and the J segment 6 bases; nucleotides outside the gene matches: 7. CDR1 is SGDLS, CDR2 YYNGEE, per germline. The CDR3 sequence is 14 residues long. The chain's CDR3 is CASSPNSGGNEQFF. The CDR3 DNA is TGTGCCAGCAGCCCCAACTCGGGGGGCAATGAGCAGTTCTTC.

The chain uses TRBV28 and TRBJ2-1, with 10 bases aligning to TRBD1. CDR3 length: 15 amino acids. Germline-derived CDR1 and CDR2 are MDHEN and SYDVKM. V lost 5 bases to trimming and J lost 6 bases; unmatched junction nucleotides: 7. The CDR3 loop is CASSHTGTGVNEQFF. The CDR3 DNA sequence: TGTGCCAGCAGTCACACCGGGACAGGGGTCAATGAGCAGTTCTTC.

J is TRBJ1-5 and V is TRBV28; D perhaps matches TRBD1 (5 bases). Germline V gives CDR1 MDHEN, CDR2 SYDVKM. V was pared by 4 bases and J by 6 bases, with 22 bases between. The length of the CDR3 is 17 residues. The CDR3 spells CASSSLRGGGSGQPQHF. In DNA, the CDR3 is TGTGCCAGCAGTTCCCTGCGGGGGGGAGGAAGTGGTCAGCCCCAGCATTTT.

This rearrangement joins TRBV7-3 to TRBJ2-5; maybe TRBD1 (7 bases). Deletions cut 5 bases from V and 3 bases from J, with 10 bases between. The CDR3 consists of 13 residues. The germline V gene has CDR1 SGHTA and CDR2 FQGTGA. The CDR3: CASSRGTEETQYF. DNA for the CDR3: TGTGCCAGCAGCCGCGGGACAGAAGAGACCCAGTACTTC.

CDR3 in DNA: TGTGCCAGCAGTGAAAGGGGACCAGGGGCGGGGGGGCACGGAGATACGCAGTATTTT. Its translation is CASSERGPGAGGHGDTQYF. V gene TRBV2 combines with J gene TRBJ2-3, with TRBD2 matching over 9 bases. Germline CDR1 is SNHLY and CDR2 is FYNNEI. The CDR3 is made up of 19 amino acids. Losses at the gene ends were 2 bases for V and 5 bases for J; bases not matched to a gene: 17. The variable domain in full, with the rest retrieved from reference TRBV2 and TRBJ2-3, is EPEVTQTPSHQVTQMGQEVILRCVPISNHLYFYWYRQILGQKVEFLVSFYNNEISEKSEIFDDQFSVERPDGSNFTLKIRSTKLEDSAMYFCASSERGPGAGGHGDTQYFGPGTRLTVL.

This sequence joins TRBV27 and TRBJ1-4; 8 bases agree with TRBD1. CDR1 and CDR2 from the germline V gene are MNHEY and SMNVEV (reference sequence). This CDR3 spans 15 amino acids. V was pared by 6 bases and J by 7 bases, with 10 bases of the junction left unmatched. CDR3 sequence: CASRRTGNGGEKLFF. In DNA form, the CDR3 reads TGTGCCAGCAGACGGACAGGGAACGGAGGTGAAAAACTGTTTTTT.

This clone was seen more than once but under ten times. This chain links TRBV4-2 with TRBJ2-3, with TRBD2 matching over 9 bases. Germline V gives CDR1 LGHNA, CDR2 YNFKEQ. This CDR3 has 16 amino acids. V lost 4 bases, J lost 1 base, and 6 bases stayed unmatched. This CDR3 reads CASSPARTSGTDTQYF. The CDR3 region has the DNA TGTGCCAGCAGCCCCGCTCGGACTAGCGGCACAGATACGCAGTATTTT.

In its sample, this clone was seen once. The rearrangement joins TRBV30 to TRBJ1-1, with 9 bases identical to TRBD1. The germline CDR1 and CDR2 sequences are GTSNPN and SVGIG (reference sequence). With 6 bases clipped from V and 6 bases from J, the junction kept 14 bases outside the gene matches. The CDR3 totals 15 residues. The CDR3: CACRTGASRGAEAFF. CDR3 coding DNA: TGTGCCTGCAGGACAGGGGCGTCGCGGGGGGCTGAAGCTTTCTTT.

The chain has TRBV30 and TRBJ2-7; 12 bases line up with TRBD2. Germline V gene sequence: CDR1 GTSNPN, CDR2 SVGIG (reference sequence). This CDR3 spans 16 amino acids. J lost 4 bases, V lost 2 bases, and 9 bases had no gene match. CDR3 residues: CAWSRLAGGLRYEQYF. CDR3 bases: TGTGCCTGGAGTCGGCTAGCGGGGGGGCTACGGTACGAGCAGTACTTC.

V is TRBV14 and J is TRBJ2-7; a weak D match, TRBD1 (5 bases). Germline V lookup: CDR1 SGHDN, CDR2 FVKESK. V lost 1 base, J lost 2 bases, and 9 bases lay in between. The CDR3 has 14 residues. The CDR3 DNA sequence: TGTGCCAGCAGCCAAGTGGCAGGGACCTACGAGCAGTACTTC. Translation: CASSQVAGTYEQYF.

The rearrangement joins TRBV2 to TRBJ1-1; 12 nucleotides line up with TRBD1. The CDR3 extends over 15 amino acids. V dropped 6 bases and J dropped 5; count of bases not matched to a gene: 7. CDR1 and CDR2 (germline): SNHLY, FYNNEI. The CDR3 bases are TGTGCCAGCAGCCGGCGGGACAGGGGGCGTACTGAAGCTTTCTTT. This codes for CASSRRDRGRTEAFF.

Worth noting for this clone: Likely a read error: the CDR3 ends without its conserved phenylalanine or tryptophan. This chain joins TRBV27 and TRBJ2-7; 8 nucleotides agree with TRBD1. This CDR3 contains 13 residues. CDR1 and CDR2 from the germline V gene are MNHEY and SMNVEV (reference sequence). J was trimmed by 5 bases and V by 6 bases; bases with no gene match: 6. The CDR3 protein is CASRSTGANEQYL. The CDR3 DNA reads as TGTGCCAGCAGGTCGACAGGGGCCAACGAGCAGTACCTC.

The chain carries TRBV6-1 and TRBJ2-1; maybe TRBD2 (5 bases). The CDR3 is made up of 16 amino acids. CDR1 is MNHNS and CDR2 is SASEGT in the germline V gene. With 2 bases removed from V and 7 bases from J, the gap between germline ends came to 18 bases. CDR3 bases: TGTGCCAGCAGTGAATCCCCGGGATTTAGAAGGAATGAGCAGTTCTTC. Its translation: CASSESPGFRRNEQFF.

The chain employs TRBV11-2 and TRBJ1-1, with 7 bases that match TRBD1. From germline, CDR1 is SGHAT and CDR2 FQNNGV. Losses at the gene ends were 6 bases for V and 5 bases for J; bases not matched to a gene: 18. This CDR3 has 17 amino acids. The CDR3 sequence: CASRLRTYRGLKTEAFF. CDR3 sequence (DNA): TGTGCCAGCAGACTACGGACTTACAGGGGTTTAAAGACTGAAGCTTTCTTT.

The chain carries TRBV9 and TRBJ1-1; no firm D call. The V and J ends lost 2 bases and 0 bases respectively, with 8 bases between them. The germline CDR1 and CDR2 sequences are SGDLS and YYNGEE. CDR3 size: 14 residues. The DNA for the CDR3 is TGTGCCAGCAGCGTCTCCCCCGTGAACACTGAAGCTTTCTTT. Translation gives CASSVSPVNTEAFF.

The chain couples TRBV5-1 to TRBJ2-1; the match to TRBD2 covers 9 bases. The CDR3 runs to 13 residues. With 4 bases clipped from V and 4 bases from J, the junction kept 0 bases outside the gene matches. Germline V gene data show CDR1 as SGHRS and CDR2 as YFSETQ. CDR3 sequence (DNA): TGCGCCAGCAGCAGCGGGGGGTACAATGAGCAGTTCTTC. Protein: CASSSGGYNEQFF.

This clone was picked up a small number of times. This sequence joins TRBV7-8 and TRBJ1-4; unclear D gene. Trimming pared 4 bases from V and 1 base from J, leaving 7 bases between. CDR1 is SGHVS, CDR2 FQNEAQ, per germline. The CDR3 totals 14 residues. For the CDR3, the DNA is TGTGCCAGCAGCTCCCCCAAAACTAATGAAAAACTGTTTTTT. The encoded protein is CASSSPKTNEKLFF.

The chain joins TRBV4-3 to TRBJ2-2; 7 bases map to TRBD1. Germline V gene lookup returns CDR1 LGHNA and CDR2 YSLEER. This CDR3 has 14 residues. V shed 4 bases, J shed 6 bases, and the junction held 5 bases outside the gene matches. The CDR3 DNA reads TGCGCCAGCAGCCGAACAGGGGCGGCCGGGGAGCTGTTTTTT. Protein sequence: CASSRTGAAGELFF.

This chain joins TRBV4-1 and TRBJ2-3, with D tentatively TRBD2 (6 bases). The CDR3 runs to 17 residues. Germline V lookup: CDR1 MGHRA, CDR2 YSYEKL. Deletions cut 0 bases from V and 14 bases from J, with 27 bases between. The CDR3, as DNA: TGCGCCAGCAGCCAAGATCGAGGGCAGACGGGGCGGGAATCAATGTATTTT. Translated: CASSQDRGQTGRESMYF.

The chain combines TRBV4-3 with TRBJ2-1, with D possibly being TRBD2 (5 bases). This CDR3 is 18 amino acids long. V dropped 2 bases and J dropped 0 bases, with 17 bases sitting between them. Germline V gene data show CDR1 as LGHNA and CDR2 as YSLEER. DNA of the CDR3: TGCGCCAGCAGCCAAAGGGTCCGCGGGTTCGGCTCCTACAATGAGCAGTTCTTC. Its translation is CASSQRVRGFGSYNEQFF.

A few counts support this clone. The chain couples TRBV5-5 to TRBJ1-2; D call uncertain. The length of the CDR3 is 14 residues. Trimming cost V 2 bases and J 3 bases, with 11 bases left between them. Germline V gene sequence: CDR1 SGHKS, CDR2 YYEKEE (reference sequence). The DNA of the CDR3 is TGTGCCAGCAGCTTTGAAATCGGTCACTATGGCTACACCTTC. It is translated as CASSFEIGHYGYTF. Drawing the rest from reference TRBV5-5 and TRBJ1-2, the complete variable domain is DAGVTQSPTHLIKTRGQQVTLRCSPISGHKSVSWYQQVLGQGPQFIFQYYEKEERGRGNFPDRFSARQFPNYSSELNVNALLLGDSALYLCASSFEIGHYGYTFGSGTRLTVV.

There are a few counts of this clone. The V and J genes are TRBV9 and TRBJ2-1, with 7 positions matching TRBD1. The CDR3 extends over 16 amino acids. Germline values: CDR1 SGDLS, CDR2 YYNGEE. Trimming took 4 bases from V and 2 from J; bases not matched to a gene: 9. The CDR3 is CASSQKTGTPYNEQFF. The CDR3 DNA follows: TGTGCCAGCAGCCAGAAGACAGGGACCCCCTACAATGAGCAGTTCTTC.

The rearrangement joins TRBV7-9 to TRBJ1-3, with 8 bases identical to TRBD1. Germline CDR1 is SEHNR and CDR2 is FQNEAQ (reference sequence). Trimming at V came to 7 bases and at J to 0 bases, leaving 5 bases not matched to a gene. This CDR3 contains 15 residues. The CDR3 DNA follows: TGTGCCAGCAACCCCGGACAGGGCTCTGGAAACACCATATATTTT. Its protein product is CASNPGQGSGNTIYF. The full variable domain, rest sourced from reference TRBV7-9 and TRBJ1-3, is DTGVSQNPRHKITKRGQNVTFRCDPISEHNRLYWYRQTLGQGPEFLTYFQNEAQLEKSRLLSDRFSAERPKGSFSTLEIQRTEQGDSAMYLCASNPGQGSGNTIYFGEGSWLTVV.

This clone occurred once. The CDR3: CASSLASPFDEQYF. The CDR3 DNA is TGCGCCAGCAGCTTGGCTAGTCCCTTCGACGAGCAGTACTTC. The rearrangement links TRBV5-1 to TRBJ2-7; D is unresolved. The CDR3 extends over 14 amino acids. V was pared by 0 bases and J by 5 bases, with 12 bases between. CDR1 is SGHRS, CDR2 YFSETQ, per germline. Looking up the rest from reference TRBV5-1 and TRBJ2-7 gives the full variable domain: KAGVTQTPRYLIKTRGQQVTLSCSPISGHRSVSWYQQTPGQGLQFLFEYFSETQRNKGNFPGRFSGRQFSNSRSEMNVSTLELGDSALYLCASSLASPFDEQYFGPGTRLTVT.

The V call is TRBV28, the J call TRBJ1-2; perhaps TRBD1 as D (6 bases). V lost 4 bases and J 4 bases, leaving 16 bases between the germline ends. The CDR3 contains 15 residues. Germline CDR1 MDHEN, CDR2 SYDVKM. For the CDR3, the DNA is TGTGCCAGCAGTTCACCGGGACAACAGATCTATGGCTACACCTTC. Its translation is CASSSPGQQIYGYTF.